This TCR beta chain was found in a study of blood T cell repertoires in COVID-19. In the study's own analysis: For nucleated cells, counts were estimated from reference gene primer amplification. Clones were sequenced by immunoSEQ multiplex PCR, and TCRdb holds only the in-frame ones, with some missing. V and J calls and clone size are as listed in that table; D and trimming were resolved from the DNA. This table holds fewer than 50,000 clones, 80% found once. The origin of this receptor is a man in his 70s with acute or convalescent COVID-19. Sequences were obtained from peripheral blood.

CDR3 sequence reads: CASSLIGGGETQYF. The CDR3 DNA reads TGTGCCAGCAGCTTGATCGGCGGGGGGGAGACCCAGTACTTC. V usage is TRBV5-4 and J usage is TRBJ2-5; 8 nucleotides align to TRBD2. The ends lost 1 base at V and 5 bases at J; junction bases unmatched: 4. This CDR3 is built from 14 residues. The germline CDR1 and CDR2 sequences are SGHNT and YYREEE (reference sequence).